One and the same sample provided the 25 T cell receptor beta chains below, sequenced in a study of cytomegalovirus exposure and HLA in healthy donors. Assay: immunoSEQ multiplex PCR; the TCRdb copy retains only in-frame clones and omits some. The sample gives 200,000 or so clones, 80% to 90% of which show up once; 2.9% is in the top ten. The sample taken for sequencing was PBMCs. The receptors were sampled from a woman aged 18-35 years in good health and CMV-seronegative.

In its sample, this clone was seen a few times. The sample holds other DNA sequences that translate to the same CDR3. The chain uses TRBV25-1 and TRBJ2-7; TRBD1 aligns across 8 bases. CDR1 and CDR2 (germline): MGHDK, SYGVNS. V shed 8 bases and J 1 base; nucleotides not matched to a gene: 4. CDR3 length: 13 amino acids. The CDR3 is CASAGTGSYEQYF. CDR3 bases: TGTGCCAGCGCCGGGACAGGTTCCTACGAGCAGTACTTC.

The chain joins TRBV19 to TRBJ1-2, with 9 bases matching TRBD1. The germline gives CDR1 LNHDA, CDR2 SQIVND (reference sequence). Trimming cost V 2 bases and J 4 bases; bases outside gene matches: 5. CDR3 length: 15 residues. CDR3 amino acids: CASSITTGGSYGYTF. The DNA for the CDR3 is TGTGCCAGTAGTATAACGACAGGGGGATCCTATGGCTACACCTTC.

In this sample, this clone turned up once. J is TRBJ1-1 and V is TRBV30; tentative D call: TRBD1 (5 bases). The CDR3 covers 16 residues. Germline V gene data show CDR1 as GTSNPN and CDR2 as SVGIG (reference sequence). Trimming shortened V by 2 bases and J by 0 bases, and 16 bases separated the two germline ends. The CDR3 nucleotides are TGTGCCTGGAGTACAGGAGTCGGGTTTATGAACACTGAAGCTTTCTTT. Its translation is CAWSTGVGFMNTEAFF. The complete variable domain, with remaining parts taken from reference TRBV30 and TRBJ1-1, reads SQTIHQWPATLVQPVGSPLSLECTVEGTSNPNLYWYRQAAGRGLQLLFYSVGIGQISSEVPQNLSASRPQDRQFILSSKKLLLSDSGFYLCAWSTGVGFMNTEAFFGQGTRLTVV.

This chain uses TRBV19 with TRBJ2-1; 7 bases are a match to TRBD2. The germline V gene has CDR1 LNHDA and CDR2 SQIVND (reference sequence). V gave up 3 bases and J gave up 1 base; unmatched junction bases: 3. CDR3 length equals 15 residues. The CDR3 loop is CASSINGGSYNEQFF. The CDR3 nucleotides are TGTGCCAGTAGTATCAACGGGGGGTCCTACAATGAGCAGTTCTTC.

This clone was seen more than once but under ten times. This chain connects TRBV7-3 to TRBJ2-3; D may be TRBD1 (5 bases). In germline, CDR1 is SGHTA, CDR2 FQGTGA. The CDR3 consists of 13 residues. Trimming shortened V by 4 bases and J by 5 bases, and 10 bases separated the two germline ends. The CDR3 DNA sequence: TGTGCCAGCAGCTCCGGGCAGGGAGATACGCAGTATTTT. Translation gives CASSSGQGDTQYF. Using reference TRBV7-3 and TRBJ2-3 for the parts outside the CDR3, the full variable domain is GAGVSQTPSNKVTEKGKYVELRCDPISGHTALYWYRQSLGQGPEFLIYFQGTGAADDSGLPNDRFFAVRPEGSVSTLKIQRTERGDSAVYLCASSSGQGDTQYFGPGTRLTVL.

The V call is TRBV27, the J call TRBJ1-5, with 7 bases that match TRBD1. V dropped 4 bases and J dropped 5; count of bases not matched to a gene: 5. The CDR3 has 14 amino acids. Germline V gives CDR1 MNHEY, CDR2 SMNVEV (reference sequence). The DNA for the CDR3 is TGTGCCAGCAGTTGGCAAGGGGGCTATCAGCCCCAGCATTTT. Protein: CASSWQGGYQPQHF.

The chain joins TRBV28 to TRBJ2-1; 9 bases align to TRBD1. In germline, CDR1 is MDHEN, CDR2 SYDVKM. The V gene end was trimmed by 7 bases and the J gene end by 7 bases; junction bases not matched to a gene: 11. CDR3 length: 15 residues. CDR3 in amino acids: CASTEGQGVPNEQFF. CDR3 DNA: TGTGCCAGCACCGAGGGACAGGGCGTTCCGAATGAGCAGTTCTTC.

J is TRBJ2-7 and V is TRBV30; D remains unclear. V shed 3 bases and J shed 0 bases, with 12 bases lying between them. Per germline, CDR1 GTSNPN and CDR2 SVGIG (reference sequence). CDR3 length: 14 amino acids. The CDR3: CAWREKRSSYEQYF. CDR3 nucleotides: TGTGCCTGGAGGGAGAAACGTAGCTCCTACGAGCAGTACTTC.

The chain links TRBV27 to TRBJ2-5; 11 nucleotides agree with TRBD2. This CDR3 has 16 residues. Trimming cost V 4 bases and J 6 bases; bases outside gene matches: 10. Germline values: CDR1 MNHEY, CDR2 SMNVEV (reference sequence). In nucleotides, the CDR3 is TGTGCCAGCAGTTCATTCCCCCTAGCGGGAGGAAAGACCCAGTACTTC. It translates to CASSSFPLAGGKTQYF.

The chain joins TRBV6-5 to TRBJ2-1, with TRBD2 identical over 11 bases. Germline CDR1 and CDR2: MNHEY and SVGAGI. V trimming: 3 bases; J trimming: 8 bases; junction bases outside the gene matches: 9. This CDR3 is built from 16 residues. CDR3 residues: CASSYVVAGGFHEQFF. CDR3 bases: TGTGCCAGCAGTTATGTCGTAGCGGGAGGGTTTCATGAGCAGTTCTTC.

This chain joins TRBV4-3 and TRBJ1-5; possible D gene TRBD1, 6 bases. CDR3 length: 15 residues. With 6 bases removed from V and 10 bases from J, the gap between germline ends came to 22 bases. The germline V gene has CDR1 LGHNA and CDR2 YSLEER. The CDR3 protein is CASRSRLGGREPQHF. CDR3 bases: TGCGCCAGCAGGTCAAGATTGGGGGGGCGTGAACCCCAGCATTTT.

The rearrangement uses TRBV6-1 and TRBJ1-1; TRBD1 matches at 7 bases. Germline V lookup: CDR1 MNHNS, CDR2 SASEGT. Germline trimming cut 4 bases from V and 0 bases from J; bases unmatched to any gene: 14. This CDR3 has 18 amino acids. CDR3 sequence reads: CASSGTGANPLLNTEAFF. CDR3 sequence (DNA): TGTGCCAGCAGTGGAACAGGGGCGAATCCCCTCTTGAACACTGAAGCTTTCTTT.

V and J are TRBV19 and TRBJ1-1; D not certain. The CDR3 has 16 residues. V lost 3 bases and J lost 5, with 19 bases in between. CDR1 is LNHDA and CDR2 is SQIVND in the germline V gene (reference sequence). CDR3 residues: CASSIRRAGSRTEAFF. The CDR3 region has the DNA TGTGCCAGTAGTATTCGGCGGGCAGGCTCGAGGACTGAAGCTTTCTTT.

The chain has TRBV4-1 and TRBJ2-5; TRBD1 might be the D (8 bases). CDR1 MGHRA and CDR2 YSYEKL come from the germline V gene. Trimming took off 1 base at V and 4 bases at J, with 16 bases between the two ends. The CDR3 totals 16 residues. CDR3 loop: CASSQVLQGGGETQYF. The CDR3, as DNA: TGCGCCAGCAGCCAAGTCCTACAGGGGGGGGGAGAGACCCAGTACTTC.

This chain connects TRBV9 to TRBJ2-3, with TRBD2 identical over 8 bases. Germline V lookup: CDR1 SGDLS, CDR2 YYNGEE. This CDR3 has 14 residues. Trimming removed 0 bases from V and 6 bases from J; junction bases left unmatched: 3. CDR3 nucleotides: TGTGCCAGCAGCGTAGCCCCTAGCGGGGATACGCAGTATTTT. Amino acid sequence: CASSVAPSGDTQYF.

This sequence joins TRBV28 and TRBJ2-7; maybe TRBD2 (5 bases). The CDR3 extends over 18 amino acids. Trimming cost V 6 bases and J 2 bases, with 26 bases left between them. CDR1 and CDR2 (germline): MDHEN, SYDVKM. The CDR3 DNA sequence: TGTGCCAGCAGATCGCATTCTCGGGGTCCACCCCTCACCTACGAGCAGTACTTC. This gives the protein CASRSHSRGPPLTYEQYF. The full variable domain, completed using reference TRBV28 and TRBJ2-7, is DVKVTQSSRYLVKRTGEKVFLECVQDMDHENMFWYRQDPGLGLRLIYFSYDVKMKEKGDIPEGYSVSREKKERFSLILESASTNQTSMYLCASRSHSRGPPLTYEQYFGPGTRLTVT.

Here the CDR3 DNA reads TGTGCCAGCAGTTACTCACAGGGAGATGCAAACACTGAAGCTTTCTTT. Protein product: CASSYSQGDANTEAFF. The V gene is TRBV27, the J gene TRBJ1-1; a possible D gene is TRBD1 (6 bases). The CDR3 runs 16 residues. Germline loops: CDR1 MNHEY, CDR2 SMNVEV (reference sequence). V was shortened by 4 bases and J by 2 bases, with 17 bases between the two germline ends.

V usage is TRBV6-1 and J usage is TRBJ2-7, with D maybe TRBD1 (6 bases). The CDR3 consists of 15 residues. V was shortened by 7 bases and J by 3 bases, with 19 bases between the two germline ends. Per the germline V gene, CDR1 is MNHNS and CDR2 is SASEGT. The CDR3 spells CASKKGTNNHYEQYF. CDR3 bases: TGTGCCAGCAAGAAAGGGACAAATAATCACTACGAGCAGTACTTC.

This clone has only a few counts. The chain carries TRBV30 and TRBJ2-7, with TRBD1 matching 8 bases. The CDR3 runs 12 residues. The germline V gene encodes CDR1 GTSNPN and CDR2 SVGIG (reference sequence). Losses at the gene ends were 4 bases for V and 3 bases for J; bases not matched to a gene: 2. CDR3: CAWTGQGYEQYF. In DNA form, the CDR3 reads TGTGCCTGGACCGGACAGGGCTACGAGCAGTACTTC.

The rearrangement links TRBV7-9 to TRBJ1-1, with 7 bases identical to TRBD1. The CDR3 totals 12 residues. V dropped 5 bases and J dropped 7; count of bases not matched to a gene: 4. Per the germline V gene, CDR1 is SEHNR and CDR2 is FQNEAQ (reference sequence). CDR3 loop: CASSPWDSEAFF. The CDR3 bases are TGTGCCAGCAGCCCGTGGGACAGTGAAGCTTTCTTT. Filled out from reference TRBV7-9 and TRBJ1-1, the complete variable domain reads DTGVSQNPRHKITKRGQNVTFRCDPISEHNRLYWYRQTLGQGPEFLTYFQNEAQLEKSRLLSDRFSAERPKGSFSTLEIQRTEQGDSAMYLCASSPWDSEAFFGQGTRLTVV.

CDR3 amino acids: CASSLGDTYEQYF. CDR3 DNA sequence: TGCGCCAGCAGCTTGGGGGACACCTACGAGCAGTACTTC. The chain carries TRBV5-1 and TRBJ2-7, with D perhaps matching TRBD1 (6 bases). The germline V gene has CDR1 SGHRS and CDR2 YFSETQ. The length of the CDR3 is 13 residues. V lost 0 bases, J lost 2 bases, and 6 bases lay in between.

The genes are TRBV28 and TRBJ1-3; D remains ambiguous. CDR1 is MDHEN, CDR2 SYDVKM, per germline. Trimming shortened V by 6 bases and J by 0 bases, and 12 bases separated the two germline ends. The CDR3 contains 15 residues. Written as DNA, the CDR3 is TGTGCCAGCAGCCGGAGACTCGTCTCTGGAAACACCATATATTTT. It codes for CASSRRLVSGNTIYF.

Written as DNA, the CDR3 is TGTGCCAGCAGCTTAGACGGGACTAGCGGGGGCGAGCAGTACTTC. This sequence encodes CASSLDGTSGGEQYF. The V gene is TRBV11-3, the J gene TRBJ2-7, with 14 bases matching TRBD2. CDR1 is SGHNT and CDR2 is YENEEA in the germline V gene. J lost 6 bases, V lost 0 bases, and 1 base had no gene match. The CDR3 runs to 15 residues.

The chain joins TRBV19 to TRBJ1-2; D unresolved. The germline V and J ends were trimmed by 2 bases and 4 bases, with 17 bases remaining between them. The CDR3 has 16 residues. Germline V gene data show CDR1 as LNHDA and CDR2 as SQIVND (reference sequence). The CDR3 is CASSIILTEIGYGYTF. CDR3 coding DNA: TGTGCCAGTAGTATAATCCTCACGGAGATTGGCTATGGCTACACCTTC.

With respect to this clone: The sample carries other DNA sequences with the same CDR3. This chain joins TRBV27 and TRBJ1-2; D is unresolved. V was clipped by 3 bases and J by 0 bases, with 5 bases between them. The germline gives CDR1 MNHEY, CDR2 SMNVEV (reference sequence). The CDR3 totals 13 residues. DNA for the CDR3: TGTGCCAGCAGTTTTGCAGCTAACTATGGCTACACCTTC. It codes for CASSFAANYGYTF.